This T cell receptor (beta chain) was recorded in a study of radiotherapy plus CTLA-4 blockade in lung cancer. Repertoires were generated with immunoSEQ multiplex PCR, while TCRdb's copy carries only in-frame clones and drops some. The table shows 75,000 to 100,000 clones, with 70% to 90% occurring only once. Looked up from germline, CDR1 is SGDLS and CDR2 is YYNGEE. The CDR3 length is 14 residues. The J segment lost 8 bases and the V segment lost 3 bases, leaving 7 bases of the junction unmatched. The sample consisted of peripheral blood, taken from a patient treated with radiotherapy plus ipilimumab. The rearrangement uses TRBV9 and TRBJ2-1; TRBD2 matches at 8 bases. This TCR came from a human donor with non-small cell lung cancer that progressed on radiotherapy plus ipilimumab. CDR3 amino acids: CASSARAGVDEQFF. CDR3 coding DNA: TGTGCCAGCAGCGCCCGAGCGGGGGTGGATGAGCAGTTCTTC.